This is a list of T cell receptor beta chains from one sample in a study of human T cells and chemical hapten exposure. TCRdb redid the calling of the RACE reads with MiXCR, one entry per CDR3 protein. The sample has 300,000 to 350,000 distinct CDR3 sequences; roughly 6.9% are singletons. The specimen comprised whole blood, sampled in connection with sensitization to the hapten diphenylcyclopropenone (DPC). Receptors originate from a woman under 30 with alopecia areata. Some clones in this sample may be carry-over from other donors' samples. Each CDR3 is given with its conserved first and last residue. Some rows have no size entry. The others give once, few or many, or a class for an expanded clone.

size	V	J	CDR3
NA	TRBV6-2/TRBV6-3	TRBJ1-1	CASSYGPGGRTEAFF
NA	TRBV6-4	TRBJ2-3	CASSDKGEADTQYF
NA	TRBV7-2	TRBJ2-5	CASSATSRTQYF
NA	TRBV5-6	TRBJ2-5	CASSLSYPPEGVLQETQYF
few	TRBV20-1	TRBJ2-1	CSARDWGISRYNEQFF
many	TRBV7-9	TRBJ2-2	CASSFARVKKYDEPYTGELFF
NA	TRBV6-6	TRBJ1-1	CASSSPGQGRNTEAFF
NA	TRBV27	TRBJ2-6	CASSNPGHSGANVLTF
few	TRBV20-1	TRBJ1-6	CSASPGNSYNSPLHF
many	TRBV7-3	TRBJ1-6	CASSSQGNSPLHF
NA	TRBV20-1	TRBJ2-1	CSAKRNEQFF
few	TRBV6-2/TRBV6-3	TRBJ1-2	CASSLRGVYGYTF
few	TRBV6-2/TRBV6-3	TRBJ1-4	CASSASLIRAVNATNEKLFF